These T cell receptor beta chains were read from a single sample in a study of blood T cell repertoires in COVID-19. Data came from immunoSEQ multiplex PCR; TCRdb stores just in-frame clones and leaves some out. Of just under 250,000 clones in the sample, around 88% were seen once. The sequenced sample consisted of peripheral blood. The receptors stem from a woman in her 30s who had recovered from COVID-19. Each CDR3 is given with its conserved first and last residue. The D gene is left open where the match is weak. Expanded clones are given a class, and other clones once, few, many or no size at all.

J gene,CDR3 length,clone size,V gene,D gene,CDR3 DNA,CDR3 protein
TRBJ2-3,14,-,TRBV7-9,TRBD1,TGTGCCAGCAGCTCAGGACAGGGCACAGATACGCAGTATTTT,CASSSGQGTDTQYF
TRBJ2-3,17,-,TRBV5-1,-,TGCGCCAGCAGCTTGGGCGTAGGGGGGGCCGTAACAGATACGCAGTATTTT,CASSLGVGGAVTDTQYF
TRBJ2-7,11,-,TRBV7-2,-,TGTGCCAGCAGCTTAGGTTCGGGGTTGGTCTTC,CASSLGSGLVF
TRBJ2-5,15,once,TRBV7-6,-,TGTGCCAGCAGCCGAATCCGGGGGAGCCAAGAGACCCAGTACTTC,CASSRIRGSQETQYF
TRBJ2-7,15,-,TRBV11-2,-,TGTGCCAGCAGCTTAGGTCCGGGGGAGCCCTACGAGCAGTACTTC,CASSLGPGEPYEQYF
TRBJ1-4,15,-,TRBV27,-,TGTGCCAGCAGTGAGTACCGGGACAAAATAGAAAAACTGTTTTTT,CASSEYRDKIEKLFF
TRBJ1-2,13,-,TRBV3-1/TRBV3-2,TRBD1,TGTGCCAGCGGCAACAGGGGAGTTCATGGCTACACCTTC,CASGNRGVHGYTF
TRBJ1-2,14,-,TRBV3-1/TRBV3-2,TRBD1,TGTGCCAGCAGCACACGACAGGGGGCGGGCGGCTACACCTTC,CASSTRQGAGGYTF
TRBJ2-1,17,-,TRBV3-1/TRBV3-2,-,TGTGCCAGCAGCCAAGATTTTCAGCGGGTCTCCTACAATGAGCAGTTCTTC,CASSQDFQRVSYNEQFF
TRBJ2-2,15,-,TRBV14,TRBD1,TGTGCCAGCAGGCGGACAGGGTCGGACACCGGGGAGCTGTTTTTT,CASRRTGSDTGELFF
TRBJ2-7,14,-,TRBV19,TRBD1,TGTGCCAGTCATGACAGGGGGCGGGCCAACGAGCAGTACTTC,CASHDRGRANEQYF
TRBJ2-7,15,-,TRBV2,TRBD1,TGTGCCAGCAGAGACCTAACATACAGGGGAGACGAGCAGTACTTC,CASRDLTYRGDEQYF
TRBJ2-6,15,-,TRBV2,-,TGTGCCAGCAGTGATGGCCCTCCTGGGGCCAACGTCCTGACTTTC,CASSDGPPGANVLTF
TRBJ2-7,15,-,TRBV2,TRBD2,TGTGCCAGCAGTCGGACTAGCGGGGGGTCCTACGAGCAGTACTTC,CASSRTSGGSYEQYF
TRBJ2-7,15,-,TRBV9,TRBD1,TGTGCCAGCAGCCCTCGACAGGGAACCTCCTACGAGCAGTACTTC,CASSPRQGTSYEQYF
TRBJ2-7,14,-,TRBV18,TRBD2,TGTGCCAGCTCACCCGCTAGCGGGGGACACGAGCAGTACTTC,CASSPASGGHEQYF
TRBJ1-1,15,-,TRBV2,-,TGTGCCAGCAGTGAGTTACCGGGGGGGAACACTGAAGCTTTCTTT,CASSELPGGNTEAFF
TRBJ2-7,13,once,TRBV6-2/TRBV6-3,-,TGTGCCAGCTGCCGCGGCGGGACCTACGAGCAGTACTTC,CASCRGGTYEQYF
TRBJ1-2,14,-,TRBV27,TRBD1,TGTGCCAGCAGAAAGAACTCAGGGGGCTATGGCTACACCTTC,CASRKNSGGYGYTF
TRBJ1-5,16,-,TRBV7-2,TRBD1,TGTGCCAGCAGCGTAACCGGGACAGGGGTCGGCCAGCCCCAGCATTTT,CASSVTGTGVGQPQHF
TRBJ2-1,17,-,TRBV2,-,TGTGCCAGCAGTGCACAAAAAACAGGTTCCGAAAGGAATGAGCAGTTCTTC,CASSAQKTGSERNEQFF
TRBJ1-2,12,-,TRBV4-1,-,TGCGCCAGCAGCGGGACTTTTTATGGCTACACCTTC,CASSGTFYGYTF
TRBJ1-1,16,-,TRBV6-5,-,TGTGCCAGCAGTTACCCCTTCGAAGGGGTGAACACTGAAGCTTTCTTT,CASSYPFEGVNTEAFF
TRBJ1-1,16,-,TRBV7-2,TRBD1,TGTGCCAGCAGCTCTAAGACCGGGACAGAAGCTGGTGAAGCTTTCTTT,CASSSKTGTEAGEAFF
TRBJ2-1,16,-,TRBV10-2,TRBD2,TGCGCCAGCAGTCGCCGGGGTAGCGGGGAGGGTGGTGAGCAGTTCTTC,CASSRRGSGEGGEQFF
TRBJ2-4,13,-,TRBV12-3/TRBV12-4,-,TGTGCCAGCAGTTATAATCGGGAAAACATTCAGTACTTC,CASSYNRENIQYF
TRBJ1-3,14,-,TRBV5-5,-,TGTGCCAGCAGCCCAACAGGGTACGGAAACACCATATATTTT,CASSPTGYGNTIYF
TRBJ2-1,16,-,TRBV2,TRBD1,TGTGCCAGCAGTGTCGCCGGACAGGGGGTGAGCAATGAGCAGTTCTTC,CASSVAGQGVSNEQFF
TRBJ1-1,13,-,TRBV12-3/TRBV12-4,TRBD1,TGTGCCAGCAGCACAAACAGGGGCACTGAAGCTTTCTTT,CASSTNRGTEAFF
TRBJ2-3,14,once,TRBV30,TRBD1,TGTGCCTGGATGGGGGACAGGGCCACAGATACGCAGTATTTT,CAWMGDRATDTQYF
TRBJ2-2,14,-,TRBV7-7,TRBD2,TGTGCCAGCAGCCCAACACTAGCGGGGGGGGAGCTGTTTTTT,CASSPTLAGGELFF
TRBJ1-6,15,-,TRBV19,TRBD1,TGTGCCAGTAGTACCGCCGGGACAGGGAATTCACCCCTCCACTTT,CASSTAGTGNSPLHF
TRBJ1-2,16,-,TRBV6-7,-,TGTGCCAGCAGGGACGATTCCAGGGCCGCAAACTATGGCTACACCTTC,CASRDDSRAANYGYTF
TRBJ2-5,16,-,TRBV5-3,-,TGTGCCAGAAGCTTGGCCTCGAACAGAGCCCAAGAGACCCAGTACTTC,CARSLASNRAQETQYF
TRBJ2-7,16,-,TRBV9,TRBD2,TGTGCCAGCAGCGTGGGGACTAGCGGGGGGTTCTACGAGCAGTACTTC,CASSVGTSGGFYEQYF
TRBJ2-7,15,-,TRBV6-1,-,TGTGCCAGCAGTGAAGGGAGAGACAGGCCCTACGAGCAGTACTTC,CASSEGRDRPYEQYF
TRBJ1-5,15,once,TRBV4-1,-,TGCGCCAGCAGCCCGGGACTGGCCAGCAATCAGCCCCAGCATTTT,CASSPGLASNQPQHF
TRBJ1-1,13,once,TRBV6-5,-,TGTGCCAGCATGGGGGGGTCGAACACTGAAGCTTTCTTT,CASMGGSNTEAFF
TRBJ1-1,13,-,TRBV18,-,TGTGCCAGCTCACCACGAGGGGGAGAGATAGCTTTCTTT,CASSPRGGEIAFF
TRBJ1-3,14,-,TRBV9,-,TGTGCCAGCAACCAGGACTCTAGGCCAAACACCATATATTTT,CASNQDSRPNTIYF
TRBJ2-7,16,-,TRBV7-9,-,TGTGCCAGCAGCTTAGTTGGCGGGGAGAGCTCCTACGAGCAGTACTTC,CASSLVGGESSYEQYF
TRBJ2-1,12,-,TRBV2,-,TGTGCCAGCAGTGAACTCGGTAATGAGCAGTTCTTC,CASSELGNEQFF
TRBJ1-3,14,-,TRBV6-5,TRBD1,TGTGCCAGCAGCCCCGGGACAGTGGGAAACACCATATATTTT,CASSPGTVGNTIYF
TRBJ1-1,14,-,TRBV7-8,-,TGTGCCAGCAGCGAAGACAGCATGAACACTGAAGCTTTCTTT,CASSEDSMNTEAFF
TRBJ2-3,12,-,TRBV7-9,-,TGTGCCAGCAGCTTTCTACCAGATACGCAGTATTTT,CASSFLPDTQYF
TRBJ2-7,18,-,TRBV7-2,-,TGTGCCAGCAGCTTCCCATCCCCCCTACAGGGACAATCCTACGAGCAGTACTTC,CASSFPSPLQGQSYEQYF
TRBJ2-5,16,-,TRBV6-5,-,TGTGCCAGCAGTTACTCGACCTTGACAGGCCAAGAGACCCAGTACTTC,CASSYSTLTGQETQYF
TRBJ2-7,16,-,TRBV19,TRBD1,TGTGCCAGTAGTCCAATTGACAGGGGGAGAGGGTACGAGCAGTACTTC,CASSPIDRGRGYEQYF
TRBJ2-3,15,-,TRBV3-1/TRBV3-2,-,TGTGCCAGCAGCCATGGAGCGTCAGGGGCGGATACGCAGTATTTT,CASSHGASGADTQYF
TRBJ2-5,15,-,TRBV9,-,TGTGCCAGCAGCGTCACACAGGGAGTGGGAGAGACCCAGTACTTC,CASSVTQGVGETQYF
TRBJ2-5,11,-,TRBV25-1,-,TGTGCCAGCAGTGAACTGGAGACCCAGTACTTC,CASSELETQYF
TRBJ2-5,14,-,TRBV19,TRBD1,TGTGCCAGTAGTATTACCGGGACAGGAGAGACCCAGTACTTC,CASSITGTGETQYF
TRBJ2-2,13,-,TRBV10-1,-,TGCGCCAGCAGTGCCCCAGGGCACGGGGAGCTGTTTTTT,CASSAPGHGELFF
TRBJ1-4,15,-,TRBV4-1,-,TGCGCCAGCAGCCAAGAAAAACAGCCTAATGAAAAACTGTTTTTT,CASSQEKQPNEKLFF